These 25 T cell receptor beta chains share one sample of origin, sequenced in a study of blood T cell repertoires in COVID-19. The data were produced by immunoSEQ multiplex PCR, yet TCRdb's version contains in-frame clones alone and is incomplete. The table has 160,000 or so clones, 82% seen once. The material sequenced was peripheral blood. These receptors came from a woman in her 70s with acute or convalescent COVID-19.

The chain links TRBV6-1 to TRBJ2-4; 11 bases are a match to TRBD2. The germline V gene has CDR1 MNHNS and CDR2 SASEGT. J gave up 6 bases and V 2 bases, and 9 bases lay outside the gene matches. This CDR3 has 17 amino acids. The DNA of the CDR3 is TGTGCCAGCAGTGAATTATGGATAGCGGGGGGGAGAAACATTCAGTACTTC. This sequence encodes CASSELWIAGGRNIQYF.

The genes are TRBV3-1 (or the pseudogene TRBV3-2) and TRBJ2-7; possibly TRBD1 for D (6 bases). V gave up 4 bases and J gave up 7 bases, with 11 bases separating them. This CDR3 has 12 amino acids. CDR1 is LGHDT and CDR2 is YNNKEL in the germline V gene (reference sequence). CDR3 DNA: TGTGCCAGCAGCCCCGGGACAACGGAGCAGTACTTC. Translation gives CASSPGTTEQYF.

V is TRBV7-9 and J is TRBJ1-2; unclear D gene. V was clipped by 5 bases and J by 2 bases, with 12 bases between them. CDR3 length equals 14 residues. Looked up from germline, CDR1 is SEHNR and CDR2 is FQNEAQ (reference sequence). The CDR3 sequence: CASSPPEGNYGYTF. The CDR3 DNA sequence: TGTGCCAGCAGCCCCCCCGAGGGAAACTATGGCTACACCTTC. Together with reference TRBV7-9 and TRBJ1-2, the CDR3 gives the full variable domain: DTGVSQNPRHKITKRGQNVTFRCDPISEHNRLYWYRQTLGQGPEFLTYFQNEAQLEKSRLLSDRFSAERPKGSFSTLEIQRTEQGDSAMYLCASSPPEGNYGYTFGSGTRLTVV.

V and J are TRBV6-5 and TRBJ2-1; TRBD1 might be the D (6 bases). The CDR3 length is 15 residues. The germline V and J ends were trimmed by 5 bases and 0 bases, with 11 bases remaining between them. Germline lookup yields CDR1 MNHEY and CDR2 SVGAGI. In nucleotides, the CDR3 is TGTGCCAGCAGTCACAGGGTAAGCTCCTACAATGAGCAGTTCTTC. Amino acid sequence: CASSHRVSSYNEQFF.

The chain carries TRBV7-2 and TRBJ2-3, with 8 bases fitting TRBD2. The trim removed 6 bases at V and 2 bases at J, leaving 7 bases unmatched. This CDR3 has 15 amino acids. The germline V gene has CDR1 SGHTA and CDR2 FQGNSA. The CDR3 coding sequence is TGTGCCAGCAGTTTTAGCGGGGCTTCCACAGATACGCAGTATTTT. Its translation: CASSFSGASTDTQYF.

V usage is TRBV19 and J usage is TRBJ2-5; 8 positions agree with TRBD1. CDR1 is LNHDA and CDR2 is SQIVND in the germline V gene (reference sequence). The V gene end was trimmed by 4 bases and the J gene end by 2 bases; junction bases not matched to a gene: 0. This CDR3 is built from 13 residues. The CDR3 spells CASSRDRQETQYF. The CDR3 DNA follows: TGTGCCAGTAGTAGGGACAGGCAAGAGACCCAGTACTTC.

The J gene is TRBJ2-1, the V gene TRBV7-9; the D gene is possibly TRBD2 (5 bases). Trimming left V 5 bases short and J 6 bases short, with 11 bases between. Germline V lookup: CDR1 SEHNR, CDR2 FQNEAQ (reference sequence). The CDR3 is 13 amino acids. The CDR3 loop is CASSLRRGNEQFF. CDR3 nucleotide sequence: TGTGCCAGCAGCCTCCGACGGGGCAATGAGCAGTTCTTC.

This chain joins TRBV30 and TRBJ2-1; TRBD1 agrees at 8 bases. The CDR3 loop spans 15 amino acids. The J segment lost 1 base and the V segment lost 0 bases, leaving 2 bases of the junction unmatched. Germline CDR1 and CDR2: GTSNPN and SVGIG (reference sequence). The CDR3 bases are TGTGCCTGGAGTGTAGGGGACAGGTCCTACAATGAGCAGTTCTTC. Its translation is CAWSVGDRSYNEQFF.

Only a few counts were recorded for this clone. The chain has TRBV11-2 and TRBJ1-2; 11 bases fit TRBD1. The V gene end was trimmed by 5 bases and the J gene end by 8 bases; junction bases not matched to a gene: 16. The V gene's germline CDR1 is SGHAT and CDR2 FQNNGV. There are 17 residues in the CDR3. The CDR3: CASSRRTGGELGWGYTF. As DNA, the CDR3 is TGTGCCAGCAGCCGGCGGACAGGGGGCGAACTGGGCTGGGGCTACACCTTC.

The chain links TRBV18 to TRBJ2-2, with 7 bases fitting TRBD2. Germline values: CDR1 KGHSH, CDR2 LQKENI. There are 17 residues in the CDR3. Trimming cost V 2 bases and J 3 bases; bases outside gene matches: 9. The CDR3 nucleotides read TGTGCCAGCTCACCATCTAGCGGCTCCGCCTACACCGGGGAGCTGTTTTTT. It yields the protein CASSPSSGSAYTGELFF. The full variable domain, its missing parts supplied by reference TRBV18 and TRBJ2-2, is NAGVMQNPRHLVRRRGQEARLRCSPMKGHSHVYWYRQLPEEGLKFMVYLQKENIIDESGMPKERFSAEFPKEGPSILRIQQVVRGDSAAYFCASSPSSGSAYTGELFFGEGSRLTVL.

The CDR3 reads CASSQERDRGGTDTQYF. The CDR3 region has the DNA TGCGCCAGCAGCCAAGAACGGGACAGGGGTGGCACAGATACGCAGTATTTT. The chain recombines TRBV4-3 with TRBJ2-3; 10 bases map to TRBD1. The ends lost 0 bases at V and 1 base at J; junction bases unmatched: 4. The CDR3 has 17 amino acids. CDR1 is LGHNA and CDR2 is YSLEER in the germline V gene.

The rearrangement joins TRBV9 to TRBJ2-1, with D unresolved. The V end was cut by 9 bases, the J end by 3 bases, with 19 bases between. The CDR3 is made up of 15 amino acids. Germline lookup yields CDR1 SGDLS and CDR2 YYNGEE. The DNA for the CDR3 is TGTGCCACCAATACTGACCCCACGGGCTACAATGAGCAGTTCTTC. It codes for CATNTDPTGYNEQFF.

J is TRBJ1-1 and V is TRBV6-5; TRBD1 matches 8 bases. Per germline, CDR1 MNHEY and CDR2 SVGAGI. The CDR3 totals 14 residues. V shed 4 bases and J 7 bases; nucleotides not matched to a gene: 8. CDR3 bases: TGTGCCAGCAGTTTCAGGACAGGGATAAGTGAAGCTTTCTTT. Protein sequence: CASSFRTGISEAFF.

V is TRBV5-1 and J is TRBJ2-7; 9 bases match TRBD1. The CDR3 sequence is 14 residues long. V lost 1 base, J lost 5 bases, and 4 bases stayed unmatched. The germline V gene has CDR1 SGHRS and CDR2 YFSETQ. The CDR3, as DNA: TGCGCCAGCAGCTTGATGGACAGGGGCCACGAGCAGTACTTC. Translated: CASSLMDRGHEQYF.

There are a few counts of this clone. CDR3 in amino acids: CASSRGDPWMNYGYTF. The DNA for the CDR3 is TGTGCCAGCAGCCGCGGGGACCCCTGGATGAACTATGGCTACACCTTC. The rearrangement links TRBV5-8 to TRBJ1-2, with a tentative D call TRBD1 (5 bases). V gave up 4 bases and J gave up 2 bases, with 18 bases separating them. CDR3 length equals 16 residues. Germline assignment: CDR1 SGHTS and CDR2 YDEGEE.

The rearrangement joins TRBV5-6 to TRBJ1-3; TRBD1 agrees at 7 bases. Trimming removed 0 bases from V and 4 bases from J; junction bases left unmatched: 4. The germline V gene encodes CDR1 SGHDT and CDR2 YYEEEE. This CDR3 contains 15 residues. The CDR3 here is CASSLGQGDGNTIYF. In nucleotides, the CDR3 is TGTGCCAGCAGCTTGGGACAGGGAGACGGAAACACCATATATTTT.

J is TRBJ2-2 and V is TRBV11-3, with a weak D call TRBD1 (5 bases). V was cut by 5 bases and J by 4 bases, with 8 bases left in between. The CDR3 covers 13 residues. Germline values: CDR1 SGHNT, CDR2 YENEEA. CDR3 nucleotide sequence: TGTGCCAGCAGCAAGGACACCACCGGGGAGCTGTTTTTT. Its translation: CASSKDTTGELFF.

The chain recombines TRBV11-2 with TRBJ1-4; 7 bases fit TRBD1. Germline V gene sequence: CDR1 SGHAT, CDR2 FQNNGV. Germline trimming cut 1 base from V and 3 bases from J; bases unmatched to any gene: 2. The CDR3 covers 15 residues. The CDR3 is CASSLAGTANEKLFF. The CDR3 DNA is TGTGCCAGCAGCTTAGCCGGGACAGCTAATGAAAAACTGTTTTTT.

J is TRBJ1-5 and V is TRBV19; the D is unclear. This CDR3 comprises 14 residues. Trimming pared 1 base from V and 2 bases from J, leaving 6 bases between. Per germline, CDR1 LNHDA and CDR2 SQIVND (reference sequence). This chain's CDR3 is CASSIGYGNQPQHF. The CDR3 DNA is TGTGCCAGTAGTATAGGTTATGGCAATCAGCCCCAGCATTTT.

The chain employs TRBV5-1 and TRBJ2-3; D is uncertain. This CDR3 has 13 amino acids. Looked up from germline, CDR1 is SGHRS and CDR2 is YFSETQ. The V end lost 3 bases, the J end lost 4 bases, and 9 bases lay between the germline ends. The CDR3 region has the DNA TGCGCCAGCAGCTGGAGTCAGCCAGATACGCAGTATTTT. Translation gives CASSWSQPDTQYF.

V and J are TRBV5-1 and TRBJ2-3; TRBD1 is a possible D gene (6 bases). This CDR3 is built from 13 residues. V lost 1 base to trimming and J lost 5 bases, with 8 bases between them. CDR1 is SGHRS, CDR2 YFSETQ, per germline. CDR3 in amino acids: CASSLRQVDTQYF. As DNA, the CDR3 is TGCGCCAGCAGCTTGAGACAGGTAGATACGCAGTATTTT. Drawing the rest from reference TRBV5-1 and TRBJ2-3, the complete variable domain is KAGVTQTPRYLIKTRGQQVTLSCSPISGHRSVSWYQQTPGQGLQFLFEYFSETQRNKGNFPGRFSGRQFSNSRSEMNVSTLELGDSALYLCASSLRQVDTQYFGPGTRLTVL.

The sample holds one count of this clone. The chain recombines TRBV10-2 with TRBJ2-3, with 11 bases that match TRBD2. This CDR3 region has 14 residues. CDR1 and CDR2 from the germline V gene are WSHSY and SAAADI. V shed 8 bases and J 5 bases; nucleotides not matched to a gene: 6. CDR3: CASAVAGGGDTQYF. The CDR3 DNA reads as TGCGCCAGCGCGGTAGCGGGAGGGGGAGATACGCAGTATTTT.

Only a few counts were recorded for this clone. The chain is built from TRBV5-4 and TRBJ1-4, with a weak D call TRBD1 (6 bases). The CDR3 sequence is 16 residues long. Trimming pared 4 bases from V and 2 bases from J, leaving 15 bases between. Per the germline V gene, CDR1 is SGHNT and CDR2 is YYREEE (reference sequence). In DNA, the CDR3 is TGTGCCAGCAGCGTGAGGGTGGGGGCCACTAATGAAAAACTGTTTTTT. It encodes CASSVRVGATNEKLFF.

V gene TRBV4-1 combines with J gene TRBJ2-5; the match to TRBD2 covers 7 bases. The J segment lost 4 bases and the V segment lost 4 bases, leaving 3 bases of the junction unmatched. The CDR3 length is 13 residues. Looked up from germline, CDR1 is MGHRA and CDR2 is YSYEKL. The CDR3 coding sequence is TGCGCCAGCAGCCTAACTAGCGCAGAGACCCAGTACTTC. Amino acids: CASSLTSAETQYF.

V is TRBV7-9 and J is TRBJ2-1, with 10 bases aligning to TRBD2. After removal of 7 bases from V and 9 bases from J, the junction contained 9 bases not matched to a gene. This CDR3 is 14 amino acids long. Germline V lookup: CDR1 SEHNR, CDR2 FQNEAQ (reference sequence). As DNA, the CDR3 is TGTGCCAGCACCCTGGATAGCGGGAGGTTTGAGCAGTTCTTC. This encodes CASTLDSGRFEQFF.